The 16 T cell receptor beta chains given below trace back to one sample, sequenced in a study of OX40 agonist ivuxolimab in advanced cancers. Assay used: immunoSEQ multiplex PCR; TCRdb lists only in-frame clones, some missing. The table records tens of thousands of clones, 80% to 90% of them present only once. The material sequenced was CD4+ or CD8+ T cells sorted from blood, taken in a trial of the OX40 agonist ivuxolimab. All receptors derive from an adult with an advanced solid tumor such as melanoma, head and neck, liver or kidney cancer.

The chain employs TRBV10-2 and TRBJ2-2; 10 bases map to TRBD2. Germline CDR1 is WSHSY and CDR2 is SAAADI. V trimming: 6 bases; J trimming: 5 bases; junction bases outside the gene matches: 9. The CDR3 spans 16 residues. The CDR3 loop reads CASSPSGSSPTGELFF. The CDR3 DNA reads TGCGCCAGCAGCCCTAGCGGGAGTTCCCCGACCGGGGAGCTGTTTTTT.

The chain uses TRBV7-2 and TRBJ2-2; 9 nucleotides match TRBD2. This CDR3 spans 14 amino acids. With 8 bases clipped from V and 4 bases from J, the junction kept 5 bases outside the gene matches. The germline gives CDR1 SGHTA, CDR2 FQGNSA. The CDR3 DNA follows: TGTGCCAGCGAAGCGGGAGGACGCACCGGGGAGCTGTTTTTT. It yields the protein CASEAGGRTGELFF.

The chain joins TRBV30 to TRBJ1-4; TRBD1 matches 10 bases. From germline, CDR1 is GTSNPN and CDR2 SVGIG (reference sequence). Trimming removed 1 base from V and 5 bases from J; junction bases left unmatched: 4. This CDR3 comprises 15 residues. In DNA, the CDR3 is TGTGCCTGGAGTGCTCCGGGACAGGGGAATGAAAAACTGTTTTTT. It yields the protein CAWSAPGQGNEKLFF.

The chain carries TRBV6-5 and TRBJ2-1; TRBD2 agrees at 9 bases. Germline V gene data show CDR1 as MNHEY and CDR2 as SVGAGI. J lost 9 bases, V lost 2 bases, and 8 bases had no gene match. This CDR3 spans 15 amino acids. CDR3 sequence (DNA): TGTGCCAGCAGTTACGTGCGGGGGGGCCGAGGTGAGCAGTTCTTC. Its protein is CASSYVRGGRGEQFF.

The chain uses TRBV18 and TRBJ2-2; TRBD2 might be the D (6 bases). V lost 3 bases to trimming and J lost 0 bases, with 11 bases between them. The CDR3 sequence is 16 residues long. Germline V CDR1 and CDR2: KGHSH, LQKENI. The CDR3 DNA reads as TGTGCCAGCTCACCGGAGGGGACGACGAACACCGGGGAGCTGTTTTTT. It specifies CASSPEGTTNTGELFF.

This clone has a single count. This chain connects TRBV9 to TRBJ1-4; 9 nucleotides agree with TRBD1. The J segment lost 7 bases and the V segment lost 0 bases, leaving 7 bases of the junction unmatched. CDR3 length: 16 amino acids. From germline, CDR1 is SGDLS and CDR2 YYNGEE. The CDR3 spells CASSVALQGAIEKLFF. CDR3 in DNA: TGTGCCAGCAGCGTAGCCTTACAGGGGGCGATTGAAAAACTGTTTTTT.

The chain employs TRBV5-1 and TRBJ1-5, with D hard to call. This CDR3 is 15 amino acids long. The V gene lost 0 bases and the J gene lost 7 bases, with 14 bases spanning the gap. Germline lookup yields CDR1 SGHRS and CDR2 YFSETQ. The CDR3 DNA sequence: TGCGCCAGCAGCTTGGAGCTGGCAGTCGGGCAGCCCCAGCATTTT. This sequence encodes CASSLELAVGQPQHF.

In nucleotides, the CDR3 is TGTGCCAGCTCACCACCCAACGCACAAGAGACCCAGTACTTC. This codes for CASSPPNAQETQYF. The V and J genes are TRBV18 and TRBJ2-5; D uncertain. V lost 0 bases and J lost 2, with 7 bases in between. CDR1 and CDR2 from the germline V gene are KGHSH and LQKENI. This CDR3 is built from 14 residues.

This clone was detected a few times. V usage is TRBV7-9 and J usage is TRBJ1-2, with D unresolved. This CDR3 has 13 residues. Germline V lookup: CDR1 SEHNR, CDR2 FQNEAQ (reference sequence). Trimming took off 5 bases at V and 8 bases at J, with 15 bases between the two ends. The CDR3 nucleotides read TGTGCCAGCAGCCCCGCGGAGGCTGCGGGCTACACCTTC. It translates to CASSPAEAAGYTF. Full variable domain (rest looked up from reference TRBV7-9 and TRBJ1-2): DTGVSQNPRHKITKRGQNVTFRCDPISEHNRLYWYRQTLGQGPEFLTYFQNEAQLEKSRLLSDRFSAERPKGSFSTLEIQRTEQGDSAMYLCASSPAEAAGYTFGSGTRLTVV.

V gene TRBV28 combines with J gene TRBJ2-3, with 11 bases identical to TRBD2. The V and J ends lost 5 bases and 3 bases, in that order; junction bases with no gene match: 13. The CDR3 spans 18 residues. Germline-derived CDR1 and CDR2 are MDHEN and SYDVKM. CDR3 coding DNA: TGTGCCAGCAGTCCTCCACGATCTAGCGGGAGGCGTACAGATACGCAGTATTTT. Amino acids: CASSPPRSSGRRTDTQYF. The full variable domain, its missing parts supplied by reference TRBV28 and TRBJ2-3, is DVKVTQSSRYLVKRTGEKVFLECVQDMDHENMFWYRQDPGLGLRLIYFSYDVKMKEKGDIPEGYSVSREKKERFSLILESASTNQTSMYLCASSPPRSSGRRTDTQYFGPGTRLTVL.

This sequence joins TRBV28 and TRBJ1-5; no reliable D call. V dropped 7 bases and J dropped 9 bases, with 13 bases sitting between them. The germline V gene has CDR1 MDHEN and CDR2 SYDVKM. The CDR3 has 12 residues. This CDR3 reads CASTYEGGPQHF. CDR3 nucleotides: TGTGCCAGCACCTATGAGGGTGGGCCCCAGCATTTT.

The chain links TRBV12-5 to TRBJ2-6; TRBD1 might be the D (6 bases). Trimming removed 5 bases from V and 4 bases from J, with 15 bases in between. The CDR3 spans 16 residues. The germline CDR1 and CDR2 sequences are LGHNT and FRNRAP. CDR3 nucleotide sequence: TGTGCTAGTGGTGTCCCAGGGGCGGAGGGGGCCAACGTCCTGACTTTC. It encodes CASGVPGAEGANVLTF.

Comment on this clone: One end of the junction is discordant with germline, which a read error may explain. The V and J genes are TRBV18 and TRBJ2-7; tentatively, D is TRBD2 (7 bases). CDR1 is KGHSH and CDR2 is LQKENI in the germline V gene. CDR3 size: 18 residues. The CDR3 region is CASSSPSGGGGRSSEQYF. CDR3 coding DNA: TGTGCCAGCTCATCACCCTCTGGCGGGGGCGGTAGGTCGTCGGAGCAGTACTTC.

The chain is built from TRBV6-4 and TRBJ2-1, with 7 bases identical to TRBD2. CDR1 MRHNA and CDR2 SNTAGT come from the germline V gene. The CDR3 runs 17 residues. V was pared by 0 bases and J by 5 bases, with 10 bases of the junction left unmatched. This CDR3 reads CASSDSLRLAGNNEQFF. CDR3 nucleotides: TGTGCCAGCAGTGACTCCTTAAGACTAGCCGGGAACAATGAGCAGTTCTTC.

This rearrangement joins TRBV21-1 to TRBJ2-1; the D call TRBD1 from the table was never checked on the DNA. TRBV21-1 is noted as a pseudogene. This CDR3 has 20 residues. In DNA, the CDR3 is TGTGCCAGCAGCAAAGGCGGGACAGGGGACCCGGGCCCCCCATACAATGAGCAGTTCTTC. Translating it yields CASSKGGTGDPGPPYNEQFF.

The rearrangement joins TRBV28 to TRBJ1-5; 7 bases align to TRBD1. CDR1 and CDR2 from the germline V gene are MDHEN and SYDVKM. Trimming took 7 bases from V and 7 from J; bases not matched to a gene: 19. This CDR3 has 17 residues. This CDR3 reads CASMGLRGGAEGQPQHF. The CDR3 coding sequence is TGTGCCAGCATGGGTTTGAGAGGGGGCGCGGAAGGGCAGCCCCAGCATTTT.